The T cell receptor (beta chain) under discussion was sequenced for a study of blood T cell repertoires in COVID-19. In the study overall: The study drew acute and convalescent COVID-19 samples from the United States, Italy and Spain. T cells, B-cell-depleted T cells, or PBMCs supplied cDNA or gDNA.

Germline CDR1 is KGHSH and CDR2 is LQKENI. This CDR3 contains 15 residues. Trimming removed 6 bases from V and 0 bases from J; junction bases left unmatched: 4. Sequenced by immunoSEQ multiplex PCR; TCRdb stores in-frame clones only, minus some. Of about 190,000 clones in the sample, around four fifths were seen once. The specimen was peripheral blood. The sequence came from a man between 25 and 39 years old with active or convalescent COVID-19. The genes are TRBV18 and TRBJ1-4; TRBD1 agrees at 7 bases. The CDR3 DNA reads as TGTGCCAGCTCGCTGGGACAGACAACTAATGAAAAACTGTTTTTT. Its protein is CASSLGQTTNEKLFF.